This TCR beta chain is drawn from a study of shared clonotypes between healthy human individuals. This clone was seen just once. Original processing notes: Junction-only immunoSEQ data arrived without quality scores, meaning filtering differed. Libraries were prepared by immunoSEQ multiplex PCR; TCRdb keeps only in-frame clonotypes and omits some of them. V, J and clone size reflect that table, while D and trimming were determined from the DNA. This table has over 800,000 clones, over 90% appearing once. Positive CCR7 selection of CD45RO-negative cells yielded the naive CD8 cells, and terminally differentiated effector memory CD45RA+ cells were excluded. Germline CDR1 reads SEHNR; CDR2 reads FQNEAQ (reference sequence). The CDR3 is 13 amino acids. The V gene lost 5 bases and the J gene lost 4 bases, with 12 bases spanning the gap.

The receptor was derived from a man younger than 45 in good health. This chain joins TRBV7-9 and TRBJ2-7; D is uncertain. Sequences were obtained from naive CD8+ T cells sorted from blood. CDR3 coding DNA: TGTGCCAGCAGCAAGATTGGGCTGTACGAGCAGTACTTC. It specifies CASSKIGLYEQYF.